This T cell receptor beta chain was recorded in a study of blood T cell repertoires in COVID-19 (dated by TCRdb to between 2020 and 2021). For the study in its entirety: Samples from collaborators originated in the United States, Italy and Spain and spanned both the acute and convalescent phases of COVID-19. The prospective study material was composed of cDNA or gDNA derived from T cells, B-cell-depleted T cells, or PBMCs. The dataset comprised deeply sampled blood TCRbeta repertoires from subjects exposed to, actively infected with, or recovered from COVID-19. A freely available public database, intended as a resource for researchers studying the immune response to SARS-CoV-2, is where the repertoires were released. The samples were drawn from two sources: the first 160 participants of the ongoing ImmuneRACE study, and over 1,000 subjects contributed by 6 global collaborators. The sample metadata nearly always contained a de-identified subject ID, COVID-19 status, age in years and sex. Where available, HLA class I and class II types were obtained from metadata supplied by the sample provider rather than from assay-based typing.

About this clone itself: This receptor's antigen is unknown. Nothing much larger sits one base from this clone, and base qualities are not available.

In Seattle, one collaborating source enrolled patients while the infection was active and tracked those patients longitudinally over the course of disease. The collaborating institutions used their own protocols to collect whole blood in K2EDTA tubes. For TCRbeta analysis, collaborators shipped samples in one of three forms: frozen whole blood, isolated PBMCs, or DNA extracted from either of those sample types. The immunoSEQ Assay, a bias-controlled multiplex PCR, was used to amplify TCRbeta CDR3 regions from genomic DNA. In the original analysis: The number of nucleated cells in each sample was estimated from the amplification of reference gene primers within the assay. To quantify the absolute abundance of each unique TCRbeta CDR3 rearrangement, sequence reads were collapsed and filtered. For each sample, productive Simpson clonality was calculated as the square root of Simpson's diversity index across productive rearrangements. Held by TCRdb, this immuneACCESS table contains in-frame sequences only and omits some clones. Under half of the omission traces to an unresolved V gene where checked; the cause of the rest is unknown. The V and J calls and the clone size are those of that table, but D and trimming were determined from the DNA. This sample lists roughly 500,000 clones; about 91% were detected once. The ten top clones hold roughly 0.9% of the sample.

Overall study outcomes, separate from this receptor: Clinical and demographic metadata were provided uncurated, with the amount varying by source and participant.

Reading from cysteine to phenylalanine, the CDR3 counts 16 amino acids. Only the CDR3 region is kept as DNA, spanning 48 bases read in frame from base 1. Reading the germline V gene (reference sequence) gives CDR1 LGHDT and CDR2 YNNKEL. Ends trimmed: V by 0 bases, J by 6 bases; bases unmatched to a gene: 6. Here the chain combines TRBV3-1 (or the pseudogene TRBV3-2) and TRBJ2-7, and TRBD2 matches 12 of the central bases. The source is a man aged 18-30 years with COVID-19, enrolled during active disease. Sequenced input: peripheral blood. Here is the DNA: TGTGCCAGCAGCCAAGACTACCTAGCGGGAGGGAGCGAGCAGTACTTC. This sequence encodes CASSQDYLAGGSEQYF.